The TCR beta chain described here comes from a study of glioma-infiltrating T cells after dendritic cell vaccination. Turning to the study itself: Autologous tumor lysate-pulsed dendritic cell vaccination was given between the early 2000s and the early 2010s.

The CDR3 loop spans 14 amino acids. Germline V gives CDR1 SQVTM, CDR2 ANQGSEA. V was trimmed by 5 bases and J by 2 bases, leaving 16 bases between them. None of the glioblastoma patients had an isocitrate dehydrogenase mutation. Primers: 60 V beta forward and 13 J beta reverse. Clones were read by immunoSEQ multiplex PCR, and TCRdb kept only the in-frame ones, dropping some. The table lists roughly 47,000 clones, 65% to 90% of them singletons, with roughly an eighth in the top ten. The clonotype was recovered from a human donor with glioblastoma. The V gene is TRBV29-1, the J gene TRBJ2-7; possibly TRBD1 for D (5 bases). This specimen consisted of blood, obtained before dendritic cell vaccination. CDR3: CSVSPRTQAYEQYF. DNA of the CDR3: TGCAGCGTTTCCCCGAGGACACAAGCCTACGAGCAGTACTTC.